Listed below are T cell receptor beta chains from one sample, sequenced in a study of T cells in Graves' hyperthyroidism and ophthalmopathy. TCRdb fed the multiplex PCR reads into MiXCR, producing one record per CDR3 protein. The data contain approximately 720,000 distinct CDR3 sequences, roughly a sixth of them singletons. The sequencing sample was made of blood. The receptors were sampled from a woman aged 45-65 years with Graves' hyperthyroidism that later progressed to Graves' ophthalmopathy. Both conserved end residues are part of each CDR3. A D gene is named only where the DNA matches it firmly. Some rows mark clone size as missing; the rest say once, few, many or name a class of expanded clone.

d_call: TRBD2; v_call: TRBV10-3; clone_size: NA; cdr3_aa: CAITSGTSGGRTGELFF
d_call: TRBD1; v_call: TRBV7-9; clone_size: few; cdr3_aa: CASSPRLGTENEKLFF
d_call: TRBD2; v_call: TRBV7-3; clone_size: NA; cdr3_aa: CASSLVALRGGSTDTQYF
d_call: TRBD2; v_call: TRBV20-1; clone_size: few; cdr3_aa: CSARLFAGGPNEQFF
d_call: TRBD2; v_call: TRBV5-1; clone_size: NA; cdr3_aa: CASSLLGGIPNTGELFF
d_call: TRBD2; v_call: TRBV6-4; clone_size: once; cdr3_aa: CASSGTSGDTGTQYF
d_call: NA; v_call: TRBV2; clone_size: many; cdr3_aa: CARGGSGPTGELFF
d_call: NA; v_call: TRBV20-1; clone_size: few; cdr3_aa: CSATDGRSGNTIYF
d_call: NA; v_call: TRBV2; clone_size: many; cdr3_aa: CATPRRDLGHNEQFF
d_call: NA; v_call: TRBV19; clone_size: few; cdr3_aa: CASSTGGAPNTEAFF
d_call: TRBD1; v_call: TRBV5-1; clone_size: many; cdr3_aa: CASSLSRGKSEQYF
d_call: TRBD2; v_call: TRBV9; clone_size: NA; cdr3_aa: CASSGVAGGPNTGELFF
d_call: TRBD2; v_call: TRBV5-1; clone_size: many; cdr3_aa: CASSWTSGGPSSYNEQFF
d_call: NA; v_call: TRBV20-1; clone_size: many; cdr3_aa: CSARGEGPMNTEAFF
d_call: NA; v_call: TRBV14; clone_size: few; cdr3_aa: CASSQDWRHEQYF
d_call: TRBD1; v_call: TRBV9; clone_size: NA; cdr3_aa: CASSVVGQGRNTEAFF
d_call: NA; v_call: TRBV2; clone_size: many; cdr3_aa: CASSEALRLDTRTDTQYF
d_call: TRBD1; v_call: TRBV5-1; clone_size: many; cdr3_aa: CASSLRTGENTGELFF
d_call: TRBD1; v_call: TRBV19; clone_size: few; cdr3_aa: CASRDRGRTGELFF
d_call: NA; v_call: TRBV12-3/TRBV12-4; clone_size: many; cdr3_aa: CASSPTGSGELFF
d_call: TRBD2; v_call: TRBV18; clone_size: NA; cdr3_aa: CASSQLAGLPRETQYF
d_call: NA; v_call: TRBV7-9; clone_size: few; cdr3_aa: CASSRPRGSGYTF
d_call: TRBD1; v_call: TRBV19; clone_size: NA; cdr3_aa: CASSDRGRPYEQYF
d_call: NA; v_call: TRBV6-1; clone_size: many; cdr3_aa: CASSPQGPYNSPLHF
d_call: TRBD2; v_call: TRBV11-3; clone_size: many; cdr3_aa: CASRPSGGAYNEQFF
d_call: TRBD2; v_call: TRBV7-6; clone_size: few; cdr3_aa: CASSPTYGGSLEQYF
d_call: NA; v_call: TRBV3-1; clone_size: many; cdr3_aa: CASSHSGGGNQPQHF
d_call: NA; v_call: TRBV6-2/TRBV6-3; clone_size: many; cdr3_aa: CASSQTGTASNQPQHF
d_call: NA; v_call: TRBV10-1; clone_size: many; cdr3_aa: CASSDGGPYGYTF
d_call: NA; v_call: TRBV6-1; clone_size: many; cdr3_aa: CASSYGTTTVNTEAFF
d_call: TRBD1; v_call: TRBV6-1; clone_size: few; cdr3_aa: CASRRTGGREQYF
d_call: NA; v_call: TRBV6-1; clone_size: few; cdr3_aa: CATTRSYNEQFF
d_call: NA; v_call: TRBV6-1; clone_size: NA; cdr3_aa: CASSNPGDMNTEAFF
d_call: NA; v_call: TRBV2; clone_size: few; cdr3_aa: CASSEEQGYGYTF
d_call: NA; v_call: TRBV15; clone_size: many; cdr3_aa: CATSREGGRGYQPQHF
d_call: NA; v_call: TRBV20-1; clone_size: NA; cdr3_aa: CSARVHPDDSPLHF
d_call: TRBD2; v_call: TRBV11-3; clone_size: many; cdr3_aa: CASSLAGGTNEQFF
d_call: NA; v_call: TRBV27; clone_size: many; cdr3_aa: CASSLRGNEQFF
d_call: TRBD2; v_call: TRBV5-1; clone_size: NA; cdr3_aa: CASSPRTSGMHADTQYF
d_call: NA; v_call: TRBV3-1; clone_size: many; cdr3_aa: CASSQRETQYF